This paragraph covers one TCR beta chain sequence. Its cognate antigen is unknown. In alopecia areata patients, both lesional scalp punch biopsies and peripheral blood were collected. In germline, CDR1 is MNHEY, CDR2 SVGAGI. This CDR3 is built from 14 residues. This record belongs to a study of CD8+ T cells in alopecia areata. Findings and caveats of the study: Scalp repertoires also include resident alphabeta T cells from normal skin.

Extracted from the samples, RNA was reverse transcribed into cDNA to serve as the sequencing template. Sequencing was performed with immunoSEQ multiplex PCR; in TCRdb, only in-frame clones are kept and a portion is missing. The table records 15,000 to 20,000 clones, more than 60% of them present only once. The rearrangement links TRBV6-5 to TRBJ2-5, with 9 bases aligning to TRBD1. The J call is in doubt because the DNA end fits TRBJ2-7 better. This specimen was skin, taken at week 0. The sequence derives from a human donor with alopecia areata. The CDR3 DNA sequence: TGTGCCAGCAGTGCGGGACAGGGAAATTACGAGCAGTACTTC. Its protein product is CASSAGQGNYEQYF.